The rows below give T cell receptor beta chains drawn from one sample of a study of CD8 T cells in ankylosing spondylitis. TCRdb independently ran MiXCR on the 5' RACE reads; one entry per CDR3 protein. The table shows hundreds of thousands of distinct CDR3 sequences, with 20% occurring only once. Input material: blood, either unsorted or a sorted T cell fraction (not recorded which). The receptors were sampled from a male donor with ankylosing spondylitis or in good health (not recorded which). CDR3s include the opening cysteine and the closing phenylalanine or tryptophan. A D gene is named only where the DNA matches it firmly. Clone size is not always given. Where it is, it says once, few, many or a class for expanded clones.

15	TRBD1	TRBV6-2/TRBV6-3	TRBJ1-2	few	TGTGCCAGCAGTTACCGGACAGGGGCGAACTATGGCTACACCTTC	CASSYRTGANYGYTF
11	.	TRBV27	TRBJ2-3	many	TGTGCCAGCAGTGCCACAGATACGCAGTATTTT	CASSATDTQYF
13	.	TRBV6-2/TRBV6-3	TRBJ2-2	.	TGTGCCAGCAAGTGGCAGATCACCGGGGAGCTGTTTTTT	CASKWQITGELFF
13	.	TRBV29-1	TRBJ1-1	many	TGCAGCGTTGAAAAGGGGGTCCTCACTGAAGCTTTCTTT	CSVEKGVLTEAFF
15	.	TRBV30	TRBJ1-2	few	TGTGCCTGGAGTGTTGGACGGCAGACTAACTATGGCTACACCTTC	CAWSVGRQTNYGYTF
13	.	TRBV3-1	TRBJ2-1	few	TGTGCCAGCAGCCAAGAACCCCTTCCGGAGCAGTTCTTC	CASSQEPLPEQFF
16	TRBD1	TRBV5-1	TRBJ2-4	few	TGCGCCAGCAGTTCCGGACAGGGCCTAGCCAAAAACATTCAGTACTTC	CASSSGQGLAKNIQYF
17	TRBD1	TRBV28	TRBJ2-1	.	TGTGCCAGCAGTCAAACGCGCAGGGGGCTAGTCTACAATGAGCAGTTCTTC	CASSQTRRGLVYNEQFF
13	TRBD2	TRBV5-1	TRBJ2-5	many	TGCGCCAGCAGCGGGACGGGAGGAGAGACCCAGTACTTC	CASSGTGGETQYF
15	TRBD2	TRBV5-1	TRBJ2-2	.	TGCGCCAGCAAGCGGAGCGGGACGAACACCGGGGAGCTGTTTTTT	CASKRSGTNTGELFF
17	TRBD2	TRBV9	TRBJ2-3	few	TGTGCCAGCAGCACCCCGGGGAGCGGGATCCACACAGATACGCAGTATTTT	CASSTPGSGIHTDTQYF
14	TRBD1	TRBV28	TRBJ1-2	.	TGTGCCAGCAGTATTTACAGGGGGGCCGATGGCTACACCTTC	CASSIYRGADGYTF
14	TRBD2	TRBV10-3	TRBJ2-1	.	TGTGCCATCAACCCGACTAGCGGGAGCACTGAGCAGTTCTTC	CAINPTSGSTEQFF
15	TRBD2	TRBV12-3/TRBV12-4	TRBJ2-1	few	TGTGCCAGCAGACCCGGGACTAGCTCCTACAATGAGCAGTTCTTC	CASRPGTSSYNEQFF
14	TRBD2	TRBV7-3	TRBJ2-5	few	TGTGCCAGCAGCGTCGCGGGACTAGATGAGGCCCAGTACTTC	CASSVAGLDEAQYF
13	TRBD2	TRBV29-1	TRBJ2-3	.	TGCAGCGTTCCGGGAGGGCCCTTGGATACGCAGTATTTT	CSVPGGPLDTQYF
14	.	TRBV20-1	TRBJ2-2	few	TGCAGTGCTAGTGCGGGGAGTCGGACCGGGGAGCTGTTTTTT	CSASAGSRTGELFF
16	TRBD2	TRBV12-3/TRBV12-4	TRBJ2-1	.	TGTGCCAGCAGTTTAAGGGGACTAGCGGGGACGAATGAGCAGTTCTTC	CASSLRGLAGTNEQFF
16	TRBD2	TRBV7-7	TRBJ2-5	.	TGTGCCAGCAGCGCGGGGACTAGCGGGAGTCAAGAGACCCAGTACTTC	CASSAGTSGSQETQYF
15	TRBD1	TRBV5-1	TRBJ2-1	few	TGCGCCAGCAGCCCGCCGGGACAGGTCTACAATGAGCAGTTCTTC	CASSPPGQVYNEQFF
14	.	TRBV7-2	TRBJ1-2	.	TGTGCCAGCAGCCCGAGGACGGCCGACTATGGCTACACCTTC	CASSPRTADYGYTF
11	.	TRBV27	TRBJ1-4	.	TGTGCCAGCAGGAAAAATGAAAAACTGTTTTTT	CASRKNEKLFF
15	TRBD2	TRBV6-1	TRBJ2-3	.	TGTGCCAGCAGCCGTAGCGGGGTTAGCACAGATACGCAGTATTTT	CASSRSGVSTDTQYF
16	TRBD1	TRBV12-3/TRBV12-4	TRBJ2-5	.	TGTGCCAGCAGTACCACCCGAGACAGGGGGCGAGAGACCCAGTACTTC	CASSTTRDRGRETQYF
15	.	TRBV6-1	TRBJ2-2	.	TGTGCCAGCAGTCCGGCCTCCCCTCGCACCGGGGAGCTGTTTTTT	CASSPASPRTGELFF
15	TRBD1	TRBV20-1	TRBJ1-4	.	TGCAGTGCAGAGTCCACAGGGGGCCGGAAGGAAAAACTGTTTTTT	CSAESTGGRKEKLFF
17	.	TRBV20-1	TRBJ2-4	many	TGCAGTGCTAGAGATCTCTATAGGGGCGCCGGCCAAAACATTCAGTACTTC	CSARDLYRGAGQNIQYF
17	.	TRBV11-2	TRBJ2-1	few	TGTGCCAGCAGCTCCGTTAAGACAGTTTCGAGGTACAATGAGCAGTTCTTC	CASSSVKTVSRYNEQFF